This TCR beta chain was identified in a study of cytomegalovirus exposure and HLA in healthy donors. The protocol was immunoSEQ multiplex PCR, while the TCRdb copy is restricted to in-frame clones and leaves out a portion. The sample has roughly 200,000 clones; around nine tenths are singletons. Separate from the approximately 670-subject first cohort was the approximately 110-subject validation cohort, to which the donors belonged. This CDR3 has 14 amino acids. Germline V gene sequence: CDR1 MDHEN, CDR2 SYDVKM. V was pared by 5 bases and J by 4 bases, with 6 bases of the junction left unmatched. The specimen sequenced was PBMCs. This TCR came from a man aged 25 to 40 in good health and CMV-seropositive. The chain uses TRBV28 and TRBJ2-3; TRBD1 matches 7 bases. CDR3 in DNA: TGTGCCAGCAGTCCTGGAACAGGGGCAGATACGCAGTATTTT. It is translated as CASSPGTGADTQYF.